A single sample is the source of the 14 T cell receptor beta chains below, sequenced in a study of early T cells in non-severe SARS-CoV-2 infection. TCRdb called the 5' RACE reads again in MiXCR, with one record for every CDR3 protein. The data contain 75,000 to 80,000 distinct CDR3 sequences, 10% to 12% of them singletons. Sequencing used whole blood, obtained at baseline. The receptor set was obtained from an adult who was a healthcare worker with PCR-confirmed SARS-CoV-2 infection or an uninfected control (not recorded which).

This clonotype came up many times. The chain couples TRBV20-1 to TRBJ2-5; D uncertain. Germline values: CDR1 DFQATT, CDR2 SNEGSKA (reference sequence). This CDR3 spans 10 amino acids. V lost 3 bases and J 5 bases, leaving 4 bases between the germline ends. CDR3 in DNA: TGCAGTGCTAGTCTGGAGACCCAGTACTTC. Translating it yields CSASLETQYF.

In its sample, this clonotype was seen a few times. The J gene is TRBJ2-1, the V gene TRBV5-1; no clear D gene. The CDR3 has 12 amino acids. The ends were cut back, 3 bases at V and 8 bases at J, with 9 bases in the middle. Germline assignment: CDR1 SGHRS and CDR2 YFSETQ. CDR3 protein: CASSSSSYEQFF. CDR3 in DNA: TGCGCCAGCAGCTCTTCGAGCTATGAGCAGTTCTTC.

The V gene is TRBV7-2, the J gene TRBJ2-3, with D possibly TRBD2 on 5 matching bases. The germline V and J ends were trimmed by 5 bases and 2 bases, with 17 bases remaining between them. The CDR3 length is 16 residues. Looked up from germline, CDR1 is SGHTA and CDR2 is FQGNSA. CDR3: CASSPRGDGFTDTQYF. The CDR3 nucleotides read TGTGCCAGCAGCCCCCGGGGAGACGGATTCACAGATACGCAGTATTTT.

This clonotype was counted once. The chain couples TRBV10-2 to TRBJ2-1; D might be TRBD2 (5 bases). CDR1 is WSHSY and CDR2 is SAAADI in the germline V gene. This CDR3 region has 15 residues. With 7 bases removed from V and 3 bases from J, the gap between germline ends came to 16 bases. The CDR3 reads CASTQLLGIYNEQFF. In DNA, the CDR3 is TGCGCCAGCACCCAGCTACTAGGAATCTACAATGAGCAGTTCTTC.

This clonotype occurred many times. The V gene is TRBV6-5, the J gene TRBJ2-3, with 11 bases that match TRBD2. The CDR3 covers 17 residues. V was clipped by 2 bases and J by 3 bases; unmatched bases: 7. Germline V gene data show CDR1 as MNHEY and CDR2 as SVGAGI. The CDR3 spells CASSYGAGTSGTDTQYF. CDR3 DNA sequence: TGTGCCAGCAGTTACGGGGCAGGGACTAGCGGTACAGATACGCAGTATTTT.

V usage is TRBV7-9 and J usage is TRBJ2-5, with 7 nucleotides matching TRBD1. Germline V lookup: CDR1 SEHNR, CDR2 FQNEAQ (reference sequence). V shed 2 bases and J 1 base; nucleotides not matched to a gene: 7. The CDR3 is made up of 16 amino acids. For the CDR3, the DNA is TGTGCCAGCAGCTTATTTGGGACAGCGATCCAAGAGACCCAGTACTTC. This encodes CASSLFGTAIQETQYF.

This clonotype was counted only a few times. J is TRBJ1-4 and V is TRBV6-1, with 10 bases matching TRBD1. This CDR3 contains 15 residues. V lost 6 bases and J lost 8; bases outside the gene matches: 9. Germline V gives CDR1 MNHNS, CDR2 SASEGT. In DNA, the CDR3 is TGTGCCAGCAGCCGAGGACAGGGGGTGGGCGAAAAACTGTTTTTT. Protein: CASSRGQGVGEKLFF.

In its sample, this clonotype was seen many times. V usage is TRBV7-8 and J usage is TRBJ2-7, with a tentative D call TRBD1 (6 bases). CDR3 length equals 15 residues. V was shortened by 1 base and J by 0 bases, with 10 bases between the two germline ends. CDR1 is SGHVS and CDR2 is FQNEAQ in the germline V gene. The CDR3 DNA is TGTGCCAGCAGCTTAGTACAGGGACCCTCCTACGAGCAGTACTTC. This codes for CASSLVQGPSYEQYF.

A few counts support this clonotype. CDR3 in amino acids: CASSQEWGGGESYGYTF. The CDR3 coding sequence is TGTGCCAGCAGCCAAGAATGGGGAGGGGGCGAAAGCTATGGCTACACCTTC. This chain uses TRBV4-2 with TRBJ1-2; 7 bases map to TRBD1. Germline V CDR1 and CDR2: LGHNA, YNFKEQ. Germline trimming cut 0 bases from V and 4 bases from J; bases unmatched to any gene: 11. The CDR3 is 17 residues long.

Details on this clonotype: A much larger clone differs from this one at a single base, so this may be a read error. The chain uses TRBV6-2 or TRBV6-3 and TRBJ1-2; TRBD1 aligns across 8 bases. Germline values: CDR1 MNHEY, CDR2 SVGEGT. Trimming cost V 5 bases and J 2 bases; bases outside gene matches: 4. The CDR3 has 14 residues. In DNA form, the CDR3 reads TGTGCCAGCAGTCCCAGGGGGCGCAACTATGGCTACACCTTC. It yields the protein CASSPRGRNYGYTF.

The chain joins TRBV7-6 to TRBJ2-2, with D uncertain. Germline values: CDR1 SGHVS, CDR2 FNYEAQ. CDR3 length equals 13 residues. V dropped 2 bases and J dropped 8 bases, with 9 bases sitting between them. CDR3 residues: CASSLPVVGELFF. The CDR3 DNA follows: TGTGCCAGCAGCTTACCAGTAGTTGGGGAGCTGTTTTTT.

This clonotype was detected only a few times. This sequence joins TRBV29-1 and TRBJ1-1; D is undetermined. Germline CDR1 and CDR2: SQVTM and ANQGSEA. Trimming removed 4 bases from V and 2 bases from J, with 11 bases in between. This CDR3 comprises 13 residues. The CDR3 DNA reads as TGCAGCGTTGCAAGGAACGTAAACACTGAAGCTTTCTTT. Amino acid sequence: CSVARNVNTEAFF. Using reference TRBV29-1 and TRBJ1-1 for the parts outside the CDR3, the full variable domain is SAVISQKPSRDICQRGTSLTIQCQVDSQVTMMFWYRQQPGQSLTLIATANQGSEATYESGFVIDKFPISRPNLTFSTLTVSNMSPEDSSIYLCSVARNVNTEAFFGQGTRLTVV.

The chain recombines TRBV29-1 with TRBJ1-1, with no clear D. The germline V gene has CDR1 SQVTM and CDR2 ANQGSEA. V lost 2 bases to trimming and J lost 5 bases, with 15 bases between them. This CDR3 comprises 14 residues. This CDR3 reads CSVELGNLGTEAFF. The CDR3 DNA reads as TGCAGCGTTGAACTCGGGAATCTCGGAACTGAAGCTTTCTTT.

V and J are TRBV12-3 or TRBV12-4 and TRBJ1-1; D unresolved. This CDR3 comprises 14 residues. Trimming shortened V by 6 bases and J by 0 bases, and 11 bases separated the two germline ends. This CDR3 is CASSLLMMNTEAFF. The DNA of the CDR3 is TGTGCCAGCAGCCTCCTTATGATGAACACTGAAGCTTTCTTT.